The 25 T cell receptor beta chains presented below share a single source sample, sequenced in a study of blood T cell repertoires in COVID-19. Libraries were prepared by immunoSEQ multiplex PCR; TCRdb keeps only in-frame clonotypes and omits some of them. Of tens of thousands of clones listed, approximately 81% are singletons. Sequenced: peripheral blood. All receptors derive from a man at least 80 years old with acute or convalescent COVID-19.

The chain links TRBV7-2 to TRBJ2-3; D remains unclear. CDR3 length: 13 residues. Trimming cost V 2 bases and J 1 base, with 4 bases left between them. The germline V gene has CDR1 SGHTA and CDR2 FQGNSA. CDR3 sequence (DNA): TGTGCCAGCAGCTTACAGGGCACAGATACGCAGTATTTT. This codes for CASSLQGTDTQYF.

The chain combines TRBV19 with TRBJ1-1; a weak D match, TRBD1 (5 bases). Trimming took off 3 bases at V and 4 bases at J, with 12 bases between the two ends. The germline V gene encodes CDR1 LNHDA and CDR2 SQIVND (reference sequence). The CDR3 has 14 amino acids. DNA for the CDR3: TGTGCCAGTAGTATTGTGGGACTGACCACTGAAGCTTTCTTT. Translated: CASSIVGLTTEAFF.

The V gene is TRBV2, the J gene TRBJ2-1; 11 nucleotides agree with TRBD2. The V gene's germline CDR1 is SNHLY and CDR2 FYNNEI. Trimming removed 3 bases from V and 9 bases from J; junction bases left unmatched: 7. This CDR3 is built from 15 residues. CDR3: CASSEWLAGGTEQFF. In DNA form, the CDR3 reads TGTGCCAGCAGTGAGTGGCTAGCGGGAGGTACTGAGCAGTTCTTC.

This clone was counted a single time. The gene calls are TRBV9 and TRBJ2-2; 10 nucleotides agree with TRBD2. CDR3 length equals 16 residues. V trimming: 0 bases; J trimming: 4 bases; junction bases outside the gene matches: 3. From germline, CDR1 is SGDLS and CDR2 YYNGEE. The CDR3 reads CASSVDSGRFTGELFF. CDR3 sequence (DNA): TGTGCCAGCAGCGTAGATAGCGGGAGGTTCACCGGGGAGCTGTTTTTT.

The chain links TRBV6-5 to TRBJ1-2; possible D gene TRBD1, 6 bases. The V end was cut by 5 bases, the J end by 6 bases, with 19 bases between. Per germline, CDR1 MNHEY and CDR2 SVGAGI. The length of the CDR3 is 15 residues. CDR3 bases: TGTGCCAGCAGTCCTACGGACAGCTATTCTAATGGCTACACCTTC. Translated: CASSPTDSYSNGYTF.

This chain connects TRBV10-3 to TRBJ2-1, with 7 nucleotides matching TRBD1. The CDR3 is 17 residues long. Germline CDR1 and CDR2: ENHRY and SYGVKD. Trimming cost V 2 bases and J 1 base; bases outside gene matches: 8. CDR3 coding DNA: TGTGCCATCAGTGAGCCCGCCGGGGACAGTTCCTACAATGAGCAGTTCTTC. Its translation: CAISEPAGDSSYNEQFF.

This rearrangement joins TRBV5-4 to TRBJ2-7; no reliable D call. The CDR3 extends over 14 amino acids. Trimming shortened V by 2 bases and J by 2 bases, and 11 bases separated the two germline ends. The germline gives CDR1 SGHNT, CDR2 YYREEE (reference sequence). CDR3 DNA sequence: TGTGCCAGCAGCTTCTCTGCACAGACCTACGAGCAGTACTTC. Its translation is CASSFSAQTYEQYF.

V gene TRBV7-9 combines with J gene TRBJ1-1, with TRBD1 as a possible D gene (5 bases). The CDR3 length is 14 residues. Germline CDR1 SEHNR, CDR2 FQNEAQ (reference sequence). The V and J ends lost 5 bases and 1 base respectively, with 11 bases between them. CDR3 sequence (DNA): TGTGCCAGCAGCCAAGGGGCAGCGAACACTGAAGCTTTCTTT. Translating gives CASSQGAANTEAFF.

This chain links TRBV29-1 with TRBJ1-5; D gene unclear. Germline CDR1 is SQVTM and CDR2 is ANQGSEA. Trimming left V 4 bases short and J 8 bases short, with 9 bases between. The CDR3 is 11 amino acids. The CDR3 sequence is CSVGHGEPQHF. The CDR3 region has the DNA TGCAGCGTTGGTCACGGTGAGCCCCAGCATTTT.

DNA for the CDR3: TGCAGCGTTCGGACAGGGGAGGCCCAGTACTTC. It is translated as CSVRTGEAQYF. The rearrangement uses TRBV29-1 and TRBJ2-5, with 9 bases that match TRBD1. Germline V gene sequence: CDR1 SQVTM, CDR2 ANQGSEA. The CDR3 contains 11 residues. Trimming at V came to 5 bases and at J to 9 bases, leaving 4 bases not matched to a gene.

The rearrangement links TRBV7-8 to TRBJ2-1; TRBD2 matches at 11 bases. This CDR3 region has 15 residues. Germline V gene sequence: CDR1 SGHVS, CDR2 FQNEAQ. V was pared by 5 bases and J by 4 bases, with 4 bases of the junction left unmatched. The CDR3 coding sequence is TGTGCCAGCAGCGGGGGGACTAGCGGATACAATGAGCAGTTCTTC. It codes for CASSGGTSGYNEQFF.

The genes are TRBV14 and TRBJ2-7; 8 nucleotides line up with TRBD2. Germline V lookup: CDR1 SGHDN, CDR2 FVKESK. The junction had 6 bases not matched to a gene; V was cut back by 4 bases and J by 4 bases. CDR3 size: 14 residues. The CDR3 nucleotides read TGTGCCAGCAGCCCCGGGACTAGTTTTTACGAGCAGTACTTC. Translating it yields CASSPGTSFYEQYF.

The genes are TRBV19 and TRBJ2-3; 9 bases line up with TRBD2. V lost 4 bases, J lost 5 bases, and 13 bases stayed unmatched. The CDR3 is made up of 17 amino acids. CDR1 LNHDA and CDR2 SQIVND come from the germline V gene (reference sequence). The CDR3, as DNA: TGTGCCAGTAGTACCGATAGCGGGAGAGACTTCGTAGATACGCAGTATTTT. This gives the protein CASSTDSGRDFVDTQYF.

The CDR3 region is CASSQTRDRVLGGYTF. CDR3 coding DNA: TGTGCCAGCAGCCAGACCCGGGACAGGGTTCTCGGTGGCTACACCTTC. The chain recombines TRBV7-6 with TRBJ1-2, with TRBD1 matching 9 bases. The V and J ends lost 5 bases and 7 bases, in that order; junction bases with no gene match: 14. The CDR3 totals 16 residues. Per the germline V gene, CDR1 is SGHVS and CDR2 is FNYEAQ.

V usage is TRBV19 and J usage is TRBJ1-5, with 10 bases aligning to TRBD1. The CDR3 spans 17 residues. The V gene's germline CDR1 is LNHDA and CDR2 SQIVND (reference sequence). J was trimmed by 3 bases and V by 6 bases; bases with no gene match: 11. Here the CDR3 reads CASRIKGTGENNQPQHF. CDR3 DNA: TGTGCCAGTAGAATCAAAGGGACAGGGGAAAACAATCAGCCCCAGCATTTT.

The V call is TRBV5-4, the J call TRBJ1-2, with a tentative D call TRBD1 (5 bases). CDR3 length: 20 residues. Germline V lookup: CDR1 SGHNT, CDR2 YYREEE (reference sequence). Between the trimmed V and J ends, which lost 3 bases and 1 base, there was a span of 28 bases. The CDR3 DNA reads as TGTGCCAGCAGCTCGACTAGGGGTCAGAGCCAGAGAATGGTTAACTATGGCTACACCTTC. It yields the protein CASSSTRGQSQRMVNYGYTF.

This clone was found a few times. This sequence joins TRBV5-6 and TRBJ2-2, with D maybe TRBD1 (6 bases). V lost 3 bases to trimming and J lost 6 bases, with 15 bases between them. The CDR3 extends over 15 amino acids. The germline V gene has CDR1 SGHDT and CDR2 YYEEEE. This CDR3 is CASSYRDTLPGELFF. The CDR3 bases are TGTGCCAGCAGCTACCGGGACACCCTCCCCGGGGAGCTGTTTTTT.

A single count supports this clone. This chain links TRBV6-5 with TRBJ1-6; no firm D call. The CDR3 spans 15 residues. The germline CDR1 and CDR2 sequences are MNHEY and SVGAGI. V was pared by 0 bases and J by 3 bases, with 6 bases between. The CDR3 DNA follows: TGTGCCAGCAGTTACTCGATACTCTATAATTCACCCCTCCACTTT. Translating gives CASSYSILYNSPLHF.

The chain combines TRBV6-1 with TRBJ2-7; 7 bases agree with TRBD1. Germline values: CDR1 MNHNS, CDR2 SASEGT. The ends lost 4 bases at V and 2 bases at J; junction bases unmatched: 14. The CDR3 sequence is 17 residues long. The CDR3 coding sequence is TGTGCCAGCAGTGCCCATTCGTCCAGGGGGTCAACCTACGAGCAGTACTTC. Protein sequence: CASSAHSSRGSTYEQYF.

The chain is built from TRBV6-5 and TRBJ1-1; 7 bases are a match to TRBD1. Losses at the gene ends were 5 bases for V and 5 bases for J; bases not matched to a gene: 8. There are 14 residues in the CDR3. The germline V gene encodes CDR1 MNHEY and CDR2 SVGAGI. Here the CDR3 DNA reads TGTGCCAGCAGTACAACAGGGGTACTAACTGAAGCTTTCTTT. Its translation: CASSTTGVLTEAFF.

The rearrangement links TRBV29-1 to TRBJ2-7; TRBD2 is a possible D gene (5 bases). The CDR3 has 12 residues. Trimming took 0 bases from V and 6 from J, leaving 9 bases between them. CDR1 is SQVTM, CDR2 ANQGSEA, per germline. The CDR3 here is CSVEEGAAEQYF. As DNA, the CDR3 is TGCAGCGTTGAAGAGGGAGCGGCCGAGCAGTACTTC.

V and J are TRBV5-1 and TRBJ2-1, with 13 bases fitting TRBD2. Germline V gives CDR1 SGHRS, CDR2 YFSETQ. The CDR3 covers 19 residues. With V trimmed by 0 bases and J by 5 bases, 11 bases remained unmatched. The CDR3 DNA is TGCGCCAGCAGCTTGGAACTAGCGGGAGGGCAAGGGATGGACAATGAGCAGTTCTTC. This translates into CASSLELAGGQGMDNEQFF.

The chain is built from TRBV27 and TRBJ1-1, with no clear D. In germline, CDR1 is MNHEY, CDR2 SMNVEV (reference sequence). The CDR3 runs to 13 residues. Trimming stripped 6 bases from V and 4 bases from J, with 12 bases between. CDR3 in DNA: TGTGCCAGCAGGTCCGCGGGGTTCACTGAAGCTTTCTTT. Amino acid sequence: CASRSAGFTEAFF.

This clone was observed many times. The chain links TRBV19 to TRBJ1-1, with D perhaps TRBD1 (5 bases). The ends were cut back, 3 bases at V and 8 bases at J, with 10 bases in the middle. The CDR3 sequence is 12 residues long. Germline-derived CDR1 and CDR2 are LNHDA and SQIVND (reference sequence). The CDR3 loop is CASSISAGEAFF. In DNA form, the CDR3 reads TGTGCCAGTAGTATCTCGGCAGGGGAAGCTTTCTTT.

V is TRBV2 and J is TRBJ1-6; TRBD1 agrees at 10 bases. The CDR3 loop spans 15 amino acids. V lost 5 bases, J lost 7 bases, and 5 bases stayed unmatched. Germline CDR1 and CDR2: SNHLY and FYNNEI. CDR3 amino acids: CASSPLTGGNSPLHF. The CDR3 region has the DNA TGTGCCAGCAGTCCTTTGACAGGGGGCAATTCACCCCTCCACTTT.